At least ten counts were recorded for the clone carrying this TCR beta chain. As yet, its antigen is unknown. TCRdb processed the reads anew with MiXCR; each CDR3 protein has one entry. The table has about 260,000 distinct CDR3 sequences, roughly 9.1% seen once. This entry comes from a study of T cell repertoires in cytomegalovirus infection. As for the study in general: Public TCR beta signatures were indicative of both CMV infection and a matching HLA type. Regarding the study as a whole: Frequencies of public TCR beta families were cumulated, and this identified carriers of CMV plus the relevant HLA. What dominated the ex vivo response were HLA-C-restricted CMV-specific TCR beta clonotypes.

Germline V gene data show CDR1 as SGHTA and CDR2 as FQGNSA. CDR3 size: 16 residues. Losses at the gene ends were 4 bases for V and 5 bases for J; bases not matched to a gene: 9. The sequencing input was PBMCs. This sequence joins TRBV7-2 and TRBJ2-5; 11 nucleotides line up with TRBD2. This clonotype originated in a human donor in good health (CMV status not recorded). Some clones in this sample may be carry-over from other donors' samples. The CDR3 is CASSYNGRTSGETQYF. The CDR3 nucleotides are TGTGCCAGCAGCTACAACGGTCGGACTAGCGGGGAGACCCAGTACTTC.